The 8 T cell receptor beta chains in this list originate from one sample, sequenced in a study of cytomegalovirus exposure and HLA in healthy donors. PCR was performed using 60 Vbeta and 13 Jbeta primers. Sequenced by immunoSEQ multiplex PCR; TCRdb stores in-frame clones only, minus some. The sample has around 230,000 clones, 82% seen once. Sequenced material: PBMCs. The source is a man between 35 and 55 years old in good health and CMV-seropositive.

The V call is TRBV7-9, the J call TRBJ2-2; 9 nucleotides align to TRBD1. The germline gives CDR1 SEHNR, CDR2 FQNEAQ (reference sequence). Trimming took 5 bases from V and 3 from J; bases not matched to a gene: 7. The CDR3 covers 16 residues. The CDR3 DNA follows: TGTGCCAGCAGCCACTGGGACAGGGTGGACACCGGGGAGCTGTTTTTT. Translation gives CASSHWDRVDTGELFF.

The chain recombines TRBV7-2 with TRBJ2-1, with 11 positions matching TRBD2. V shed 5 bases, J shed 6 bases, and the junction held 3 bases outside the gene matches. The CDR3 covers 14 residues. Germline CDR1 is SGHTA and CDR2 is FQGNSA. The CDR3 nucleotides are TGTGCCAGCAGCACAACTAGCGGGGGCAATGAGCAGTTCTTC. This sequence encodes CASSTTSGGNEQFF.

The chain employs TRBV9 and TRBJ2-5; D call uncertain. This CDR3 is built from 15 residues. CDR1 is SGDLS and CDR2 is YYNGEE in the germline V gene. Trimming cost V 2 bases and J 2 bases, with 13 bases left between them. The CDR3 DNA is TGTGCCAGCAGCGTCAGCCCCCAAGCGCAAGAGACCCAGTACTTC. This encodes CASSVSPQAQETQYF.

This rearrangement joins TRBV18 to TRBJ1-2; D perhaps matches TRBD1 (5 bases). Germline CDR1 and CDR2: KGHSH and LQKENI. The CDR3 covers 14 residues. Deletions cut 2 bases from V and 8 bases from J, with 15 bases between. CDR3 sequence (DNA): TGTGCCAGCTCACCAGGGGACTCAGCAAGGGGCTACACCTTC. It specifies CASSPGDSARGYTF.

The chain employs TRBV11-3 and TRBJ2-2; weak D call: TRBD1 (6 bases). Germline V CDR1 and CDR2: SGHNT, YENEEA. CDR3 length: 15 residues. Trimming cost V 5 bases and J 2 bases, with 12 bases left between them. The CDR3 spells CASSKPGQNTGELFF. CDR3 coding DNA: TGTGCCAGCAGCAAACCGGGACAAAACACCGGGGAGCTGTTTTTT.

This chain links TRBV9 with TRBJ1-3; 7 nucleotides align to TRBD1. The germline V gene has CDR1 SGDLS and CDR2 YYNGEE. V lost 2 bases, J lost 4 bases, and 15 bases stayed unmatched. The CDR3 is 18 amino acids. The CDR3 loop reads CASSVSGTDNVRGNTIYF. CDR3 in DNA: TGTGCCAGCAGCGTTTCAGGGACAGATAACGTGAGGGGAAACACCATATATTTT.

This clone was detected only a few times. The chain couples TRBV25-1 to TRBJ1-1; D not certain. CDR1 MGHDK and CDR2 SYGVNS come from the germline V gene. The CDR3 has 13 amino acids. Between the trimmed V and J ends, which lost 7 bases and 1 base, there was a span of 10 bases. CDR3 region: CASISPGNTEAFF. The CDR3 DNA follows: TGTGCCAGCATTTCACCCGGGAACACTGAAGCTTTCTTT. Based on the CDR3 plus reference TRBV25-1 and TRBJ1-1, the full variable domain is EADIYQTPRYLVIGTGKKITLECSQTMGHDKMYWYQQDPGMELHLIHYSYGVNSTEKGDLSSESTVSRIRTEHFPLTLESARPSHTSQYLCASISPGNTEAFFGQGTRLTVV.

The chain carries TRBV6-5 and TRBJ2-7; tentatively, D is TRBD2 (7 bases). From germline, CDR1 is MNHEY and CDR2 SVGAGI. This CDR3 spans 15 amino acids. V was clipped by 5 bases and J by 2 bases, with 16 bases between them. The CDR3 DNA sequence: TGTGCCAGCAGTCCGGGGGGCAGGCCTACCTACGAGCAGTACGTC. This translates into CASSPGGRPTYEQYV.